The table lists the clone carrying this T cell receptor (beta chain) with many counts. Its antigen remains unidentified. This entry belongs to a study of T-cell memory formation after mild COVID-19. General study findings and limits: Whether day 37 second-wave clones are SARS-CoV-2-specific was not confirmed.

TCRdb fed the 5' RACE reads into MiXCR, producing one record per CDR3 protein. The sample consists of around 250,000 distinct CDR3 sequences, 15% to 20% of them appearing once. V lost 5 bases to trimming and J lost 5 bases, with 15 bases between them. CDR1 MNHEY and CDR2 SVGEGT come from the germline V gene. The CDR3 has 14 residues. The chain recombines TRBV6-2 or TRBV6-3 with TRBJ1-1, with a weak D call TRBD1 (5 bases). This TCR was recovered from a young man who had mild COVID-19 (a few samples of this study predate the infection). Cell type and time point are not known. Source material: PBMCs or a T cell subset sorted from them (not recorded which). As DNA, the CDR3 is TGTGCCAGCAGTGACCAAACAGGTTGGACTGAAGCTTTCTTT. Translation: CASSDQTGWTEAFF.